The clone carrying this T cell receptor beta chain was detected only once. Antigen specificity is unknown. Libraries were prepared by immunoSEQ multiplex PCR; TCRdb keeps only in-frame clonotypes and omits some of them. Among about 20,000 clones listed, 88% were seen once. This CDR3 has 16 amino acids. Trimming took off 0 bases at V and 6 bases at J, with 17 bases between the two ends. Germline V gene sequence: CDR1 KGHSH, CDR2 LQKENI. These data are taken from a study of OX40 agonist ivuxolimab in advanced cancers. The overall study: Ivuxolimab, an antibody that agonizes OX40 (CD134), was administered to the patients.

Study results and caveats: The mean number of expanded clones was higher in CD8+ T cells than in CD4+. What antigens the expanded peripheral T cells recognized was never established.

The rearrangement joins TRBV18 to TRBJ1-2, with D unclear. The TCR sequence derives from an adult with an advanced solid tumor such as melanoma, head and neck, liver or kidney cancer. The source was CD4+ or CD8+ T cells sorted from blood, collected in a trial of the OX40 agonist ivuxolimab. CDR3 protein: CASSPPAAHFPNGYTF. The CDR3 DNA reads as TGTGCCAGCTCACCACCGGCAGCCCACTTCCCGAATGGCTACACCTTC.